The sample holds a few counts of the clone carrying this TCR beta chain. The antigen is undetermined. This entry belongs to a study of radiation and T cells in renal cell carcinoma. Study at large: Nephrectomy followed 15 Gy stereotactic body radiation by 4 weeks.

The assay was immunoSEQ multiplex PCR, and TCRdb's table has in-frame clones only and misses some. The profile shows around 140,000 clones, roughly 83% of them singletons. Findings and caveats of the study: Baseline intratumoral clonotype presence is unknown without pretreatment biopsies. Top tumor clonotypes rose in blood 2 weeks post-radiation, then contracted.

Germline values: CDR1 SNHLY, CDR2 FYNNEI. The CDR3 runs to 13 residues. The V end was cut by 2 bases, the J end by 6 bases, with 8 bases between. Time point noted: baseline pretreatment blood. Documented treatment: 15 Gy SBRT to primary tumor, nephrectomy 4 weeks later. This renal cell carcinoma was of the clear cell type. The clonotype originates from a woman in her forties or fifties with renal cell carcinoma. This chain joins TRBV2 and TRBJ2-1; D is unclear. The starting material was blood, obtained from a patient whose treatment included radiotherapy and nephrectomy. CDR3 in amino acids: CASSELRFNEQFF. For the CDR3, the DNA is TGTGCCAGCAGTGAACTTCGGTTCAATGAGCAGTTCTTC.